This T cell receptor beta chain originates from a study of blood T cell repertoires in COVID-19. For the study at large: Acute and convalescent COVID-19 samples came from the United States, Italy and Spain. PBMCs, B-cell-depleted T cells, or T cells were the source of the cDNA or gDNA that made up the material.

The CDR3 length is 17 residues. CDR1 is SNHLY, CDR2 FYNNEI, per germline. V shed 7 bases and J 1 base; nucleotides not matched to a gene: 12. Original processing methods: Estimation of nucleated cell counts relied on the amplification of reference gene primers. The protocol was immunoSEQ multiplex PCR, while the TCRdb copy is restricted to in-frame clones and leaves out a portion. Clonal size and the V and J genes are those of that table, whereas D and trimming came from the DNA. The data hold approximately 90,000 clones, with around four fifths observed a single time. V gene TRBV2 combines with J gene TRBJ2-1, with 8 positions matching TRBD1. Sequenced: peripheral blood. The clonotype was recovered from a man between 65 and 79 years old with acute or convalescent COVID-19. CDR3 in DNA: TGTGCCAGCATCCTCTCTCCCGGGACAGGTTCCTACAATGAGCAGTTCTTC. This codes for CASILSPGTGSYNEQFF. Supplemented by reference TRBV2 and TRBJ2-1, the full variable domain reads EPEVTQTPSHQVTQMGQEVILRCVPISNHLYFYWYRQILGQKVEFLVSFYNNEISEKSEIFDDQFSVERPDGSNFTLKIRSTKLEDSAMYFCASILSPGTGSYNEQFFGPGTRLTVL.